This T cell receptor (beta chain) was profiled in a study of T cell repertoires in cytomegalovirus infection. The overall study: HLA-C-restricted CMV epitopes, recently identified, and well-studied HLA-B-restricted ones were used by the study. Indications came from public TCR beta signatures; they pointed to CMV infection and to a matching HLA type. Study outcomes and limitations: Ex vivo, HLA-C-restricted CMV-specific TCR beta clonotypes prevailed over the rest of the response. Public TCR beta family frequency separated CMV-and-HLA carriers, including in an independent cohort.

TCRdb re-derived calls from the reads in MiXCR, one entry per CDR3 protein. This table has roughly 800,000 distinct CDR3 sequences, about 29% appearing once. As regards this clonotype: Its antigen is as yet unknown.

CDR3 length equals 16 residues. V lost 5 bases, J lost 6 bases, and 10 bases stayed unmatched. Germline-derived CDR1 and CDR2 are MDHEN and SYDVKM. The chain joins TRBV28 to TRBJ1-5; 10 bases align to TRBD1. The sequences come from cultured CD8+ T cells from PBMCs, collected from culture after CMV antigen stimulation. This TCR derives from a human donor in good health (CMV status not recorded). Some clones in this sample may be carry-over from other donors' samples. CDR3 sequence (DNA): TGTGCCAGCAGTCCGGAGACAGGGGGCCTCCTTCAGCCCCAGCATTTT. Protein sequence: CASSPETGGLLQPQHF.